This TCR beta chain was retrieved from a study of response to subunit inactivated influenza vaccine. Regarding the study as a whole: Each seasonal influenza vaccination recruits few new T cells, the authors suggested.

From germline, CDR1 is SGHDT and CDR2 YYEEEE. V shed 0 bases, J shed 3 bases, and the junction held 3 bases outside the gene matches. This CDR3 has 16 residues. TCRdb called the RT-PCR reads again in MiXCR, with one record for every CDR3 protein. The sample holds approximately 700,000 distinct CDR3 sequences, around a sixth seen once. The sample holds many counts of this clonotype. Its specificity is unknown. The TCR was taken from a man in his fifties or sixties who received an inactivated influenza vaccine. The sample here was PBMCs from blood, taken about 13 days after vaccination. This chain links TRBV5-6 with TRBJ2-3; TRBD2 matches 11 bases. This CDR3 reads CASSLVASGRTDTQYF. The CDR3 DNA sequence: TGTGCCAGCAGCTTGGTGGCTAGCGGGAGGACAGATACGCAGTATTTT.